The 2 T cell receptor beta chains presented below share a single source sample, sequenced in a study of control samples from healthy donors and cancer patients. Some clones are missing from TCRdb's copy, which holds only in-frame ones; the method was immunoSEQ multiplex PCR. The sample gives about 100,000 clones, about 90% of which show up once; 18% is in the top ten. Sequencing was performed on blood. The receptors shown here come from a woman in her forties or fifties in good health.

This clone occurred once. Distinct nucleotide sequences in the sample also encode this CDR3. The chain combines TRBV30 with TRBJ1-3, with unresolved D. The CDR3 runs 11 residues. Trimming removed 2 bases at V and 4 bases at J, with 3 bases between. Looked up from germline, CDR1 is GTSNPN and CDR2 is SVGIG (reference sequence). CDR3 amino acids: CAWSSGNTIYF. The DNA for the CDR3 is TGTGCCTGGAGTTCAGGAAACACCATATATTTT.

This chain links TRBV5-4 with TRBJ2-5; no clear D gene. The CDR3 covers 14 residues. The ends were cut back, 5 bases at V and 2 bases at J, with 13 bases in the middle. The germline gives CDR1 SGHNT, CDR2 YYREEE (reference sequence). CDR3 protein: CASRYEDQQETQYF. CDR3 in DNA: TGTGCCAGCAGGTACGAGGACCAACAAGAGACCCAGTACTTC.